The 27 T cell receptor beta chains reported below all come from one sample, sequenced in a study of T cells in women clearing cervical HPV infection. TCRdb's table, derived via immunoSEQ multiplex PCR, lists solely in-frame clones and lacks some. This sample contains 25,000 to 30,000 clones. Sequencing input: blood buffy coat. Receptors were obtained from a woman between 18 and 70 years old with a cervical HPV16 infection that either progressed to CIN3+ or cleared (not recorded which).

About this clone: From the germline J gene comes the end of the CDR3, since the read stops 3 residues before it. V and J are TRBV5-6 and TRBJ2-7; D remains unclear. V was trimmed by 0 bases and J by 2 bases, leaving 6 bases between them. Germline V gene sequence: CDR1 SGHDT, CDR2 YYEEEE. The CDR3 has 13 residues. CDR3 DNA (partial): TGTGCCAGCAGCTTGGTTCAGACCTACGAG. This codes for CASSLVQTYE. The full CDR3 protein reads CASSLVQTYEQYF.

Regarding this clone: The read falls 3 residues short of the CDR3 end, and the missing part is taken from the germline J gene. The rearrangement uses TRBV20-1 and TRBJ2-3; 13 bases align to TRBD2. After removal of 3 bases from V and 6 bases from J, the junction contained 3 bases not matched to a gene. Germline lookup yields CDR1 DFQATT and CDR2 SNEGSKA (reference sequence). CDR3 length: 14 residues. The CDR3 bases that were read are TGCAGTGCTAGGACTAGCGGGAGGTATGATACG. Translation gives CSARTSGRYDT. The whole CDR3 reads CSARTSGRYDTQYF.

Comments on this clone: The read ends 3 residues shy of where the CDR3 ends; the end is completed using the germline J gene. The genes are TRBV5-1 and TRBJ2-7; the D gene is possibly TRBD1 (6 bases). Germline V gives CDR1 SGHRS, CDR2 YFSETQ. The CDR3 consists of 15 residues. Trimming pared 3 bases from V and 0 bases from J, leaving 13 bases between. The CDR3 reads CASSSAGQSSYEQYF. The sequenced CDR3 bases are TGCGCCAGCAGCTCCGCTGGACAGAGCTCCTACGAG.

CDR3 DNA, as far as it was read: TGTGCCAGCAGCTTAGTCAGGGAGGGTCGGACC. This encodes CASSLVREGRT. The CDR3 in full is CASSLVREGRTQYF. J is TRBJ2-5 and V is TRBV7-2; 7 bases map to TRBD2. The CDR3 goes on 3 residues after the read ends, and that part is filled in from the germline J gene. The CDR3 runs to 14 residues. Germline V gene sequence: CDR1 SGHTA, CDR2 FQGNSA. V trimming: 1 base; J trimming: 7 bases; junction bases outside the gene matches: 6.

With respect to this clone: The read stops 3 residues short of the end of the CDR3; the missing end is completed from the germline J gene. The chain links TRBV30 to TRBJ2-3; possible D gene TRBD2, 6 bases. CDR3 length: 16 amino acids. CDR1 GTSNPN and CDR2 SVGIG come from the germline V gene (reference sequence). The DNA read from the CDR3 is TGTGCCTGGGCCCGGGGAGGAGCGATGGGTATTCAGCCG. Residues: CAWARGGAMGIQP. The complete CDR3 reads CAWARGGAMGIQPQYF.

With regard to this clone: The read finishes 3 residues shy of the CDR3 end, and the germline J gene is used to complete it. The chain is built from TRBV30 and TRBJ2-3, with D possibly being TRBD2 (6 bases). V dropped 3 bases and J dropped 5 bases, with 12 bases sitting between them. Germline CDR1 is GTSNPN and CDR2 is SVGIG (reference sequence). This CDR3 has 13 amino acids. The sequenced part of the CDR3 DNA is TGTGCCTGGAGCCCCCCCGGGGGAGATACG. It translates to CAWSPPGGDT. The whole CDR3 sequence is CAWSPPGGDTQYF.

On this clone: The read gets to within 3 residues of the CDR3 end, and the germline J gene fills in the rest. The chain carries TRBV18 and TRBJ2-7, with a weak D call TRBD1 (6 bases). This CDR3 is 13 amino acids long. The germline V and J ends were trimmed by 6 bases and 4 bases, with 13 bases remaining between them. From germline, CDR1 is KGHSH and CDR2 LQKENI. CDR3 DNA (partial): TGTGCCAGCTCCCCCCCAGGGGATTACGAG. It codes for CASSPPGDYE. The CDR3 in its entirety is CASSPPGDYEQYF.

A remark on this clone: The CDR3 goes on 3 residues after the read ends, and that part is filled in from the germline J gene. The V gene is TRBV5-1, the J gene TRBJ2-1; 8 nucleotides agree with TRBD1. Losses at the gene ends were 3 bases for V and 8 bases for J; bases not matched to a gene: 7. From germline, CDR1 is SGHRS and CDR2 YFSETQ. This CDR3 contains 14 residues. The covered CDR3 bases are TGCGCCAGCAGCTCCAGGGGGCTTGGGGATGAG. This sequence encodes CASSSRGLGDE. The whole CDR3 sequence reads CASSSRGLGDEQFF.

Turning to this clone: Read sequence stops 3 residues before the CDR3 end, and the germline J gene provides the missing end. The chain recombines TRBV20-1 with TRBJ2-1; 12 nucleotides align to TRBD2. This CDR3 has 15 residues. CDR1 is DFQATT, CDR2 SNEGSKA, per germline (reference sequence). The V segment lost 2 bases and the J segment 9 bases; nucleotides outside the gene matches: 8. The CDR3 protein is CSARTSGGSSGEQFF. CDR3 DNA (partial): TGCAGTGCTAGAACTAGCGGGGGGTCCAGCGGTGAG.

The covered CDR3 bases are TGTGCCAGCAGCCAAGATCATTCGGCGGGAGGTGGAGATACG. Translating gives CASSQDHSAGGGDT. The full CDR3 is CASSQDHSAGGGDTQYF. The rearrangement links TRBV3-1 (or the pseudogene TRBV3-2) to TRBJ2-3, with 8 nucleotides matching TRBD2. The read terminates 3 residues before the CDR3 end, so the remaining end is supplied by the germline J gene. Trimming at V came to 0 bases and at J to 5 bases, leaving 10 bases not matched to a gene. CDR1 is LGHDT and CDR2 is YNNKEL in the germline V gene (reference sequence). This CDR3 spans 17 amino acids.

With respect to this clone: From the germline J gene comes the end of the CDR3, since the read stops 3 residues before it. The sample holds other DNA sequences that translate to the same CDR3. The chain carries TRBV6-2 or TRBV6-3 and TRBJ2-3, with D possibly matching TRBD2 (7 bases). The CDR3 is 15 residues long. CDR1 and CDR2 (germline): MNHEY, SVGEGT. The CDR3 sequence: CASSTVAGYRGTQYF. The covered CDR3 bases are TGTGCCAGCAGTACCGTAGCGGGTTATAGGGGGACG.

Worth noting for this clone: The read halts 3 residues ahead of the CDR3 end, with the missing end drawn from the germline J gene. This sequence joins TRBV14 and TRBJ1-1; 8 bases align to TRBD1. Germline CDR1 is SGHDN and CDR2 is FVKESK. The CDR3 runs 14 residues. The DNA read from the CDR3 is TGTGCCAGCAGCGCCTATCGGCAGGGGGCAGAA. It yields the protein CASSAYRQGAE. The complete CDR3 protein is CASSAYRQGAEAFF.

Comment on this clone: The observed sequence ends 3 residues before the CDR3 terminus, with the missing tail filled in from the germline J gene. This chain uses TRBV5-1 with TRBJ1-1, with D possibly TRBD1 on 5 matching bases. There are 14 residues in the CDR3. Per the germline V gene, CDR1 is SGHRS and CDR2 is YFSETQ. The V gene lost 3 bases and the J gene lost 1 base, with 10 bases spanning the gap. This chain's CDR3 is CASSWGQRNTEAFF. CDR3 DNA (partial): TGCGCCAGCAGCTGGGGCCAGAGGAACACTGAA.

A note on this clone: Coverage ceases 3 residues before the CDR3 finishes, and the germline J gene fills in the end. V and J are TRBV7-6 and TRBJ2-7; D not certain. Germline CDR1 is SGHVS and CDR2 is FNYEAQ. The CDR3 covers 14 residues. V was pared by 0 bases and J by 2 bases, with 8 bases between. The CDR3 loop reads CASSLAQVPYEQYF. Partial CDR3 DNA: TGTGCCAGCAGCTTAGCTCAGGTTCCCTACGAG.

In the case of this clone: The DNA ends 3 residues before the CDR3 does, and the rest of the CDR3 is filled in from the germline J gene. The rearrangement uses TRBV18 and TRBJ2-7, with D uncertain. Trimming shortened V by 3 bases and J by 0 bases, and 12 bases separated the two germline ends. The germline CDR1 and CDR2 sequences are KGHSH and LQKENI. This CDR3 comprises 15 residues. The CDR3 sequence: CASSPPSASSYEQYF. CDR3 bases read: TGTGCCAGCTCACCCCCATCCGCGAGCTCCTACGAG.

Remarks on this clone: The read gets to within 3 residues of the CDR3 end, and the germline J gene fills in the rest. This chain connects TRBV2 to TRBJ1-2, with D hard to call. The length of the CDR3 is 13 residues. The V gene's germline CDR1 is SNHLY and CDR2 FYNNEI. The CDR3 sequence: CASSVSLNNDYTF. The DNA read from the CDR3 is TGTGCCAGCAGTGTATCCCTGAACAATGAC.

Regarding this clone: The read ends 3 residues before the CDR3 terminus; that terminus is restored from the germline J gene. The chain links TRBV5-1 to TRBJ1-1; D is uncertain. The length of the CDR3 is 14 residues. V gave up 4 bases and J gave up 0 bases, with 10 bases separating them. The germline V gene has CDR1 SGHRS and CDR2 YFSETQ. The CDR3: CASSNPTVNTEAFF. CDR3 bases read: TGCGCCAGCAGCAATCCAACAGTGAACACTGAA.

By frequency, this clone is medium-sized. With the read ending 3 residues before the CDR3 end, the germline J gene is used to fill in that end. V gene TRBV18 combines with J gene TRBJ2-3; 7 bases fit TRBD2. V trimming: 2 bases; J trimming: 2 bases; junction bases outside the gene matches: 4. The length of the CDR3 is 15 residues. Germline V gene sequence: CDR1 KGHSH, CDR2 LQKENI. Partial CDR3 DNA: TGTGCCAGCTCACCAGAGGGACTAAACACAGATACG. Translation: CASSPEGLNTDT. The whole CDR3 protein is CASSPEGLNTDTQYF.

The covered CDR3 bases are TGCGCCAGCTCTGACAGGGGTTGGACTGAA. Protein product: CASSDRGWTE. The complete CDR3 reads CASSDRGWTEAFF. V and J are TRBV5-1 and TRBJ1-1; 8 bases fit TRBD1. The CDR3 extends 3 residues past the end of the read, so its final part is completed from the germline J gene. This CDR3 region has 13 residues. CDR1 is SGHRS, CDR2 YFSETQ, per germline. V lost 7 bases, J lost 5 bases, and 7 bases stayed unmatched.

With regard to this clone: The CDR3 extends 3 residues past the end of the read, so its final part is completed from the germline J gene. The chain employs TRBV19 and TRBJ2-3, with a weak D call TRBD2 (6 bases). Germline V gene sequence: CDR1 LNHDA, CDR2 SQIVND (reference sequence). CDR3 length: 16 residues. The chain's CDR3 is CASSRGLTEINQPQYF. Partial CDR3 DNA: TGTGCCAGTAGTAGGGGACTGACAGAGATTAATCAGCCG.

A note on this clone: The DNA ends 3 residues before the CDR3 does, and the rest of the CDR3 is filled in from the germline J gene. This chain connects TRBV5-6 to TRBJ2-3, with D possibly matching TRBD2 (6 bases). The germline CDR1 and CDR2 sequences are SGHDT and YYEEEE. The CDR3 is 12 amino acids. V lost 3 bases and J 4 bases, leaving 6 bases between the germline ends. This CDR3 is CASSSSADTQYF. The covered CDR3 bases are TGTGCCAGCAGCTCTAGCGCAGATACG. Filled out from reference TRBV5-6 and TRBJ2-3, the complete variable domain reads DAGVTQSPTHLIKTRGQQVTLRCSPKSGHDTVSWYQQALGQGPQFIFQYYEEEERQRGNFPDRFSGHQFPNYSSELNVNALLLGDSALYLCASSSSADTQYFGPGTRLTVL.

Turning to this clone: The read stops 3 residues short of the end of the CDR3; the missing end is completed from the germline J gene. The chain uses TRBV30 and TRBJ2-4, with 7 positions matching TRBD1. CDR3 length: 15 amino acids. CDR1 GTSNPN and CDR2 SVGIG come from the germline V gene (reference sequence). This chain's CDR3 is CAWSGQGFEYYGQYF. The sequenced part of the CDR3 DNA is TGTGCCTGGAGTGGACAGGGTTTTGAGTACTATGGT.

About this clone itself: The CDR3 end falls 3 residues outside the read, so it is completed with the germline J gene. This chain joins TRBV19 and TRBJ2-5; 8 nucleotides line up with TRBD2. The CDR3 is 16 amino acids. Germline loops: CDR1 LNHDA, CDR2 SQIVND (reference sequence). V shed 3 bases and J 2 bases; nucleotides not matched to a gene: 8. Partial CDR3 DNA: TGTGCCAGTAGTATCCGCGGGGGGAACCTTCAAGAGACC. Amino acids: CASSIRGGNLQET. The entire CDR3 reads CASSIRGGNLQETQYF.

On this clone itself: The CDR3 goes on 3 residues after the read ends, and that part is filled in from the germline J gene. The V call is TRBV29-1, the J call TRBJ2-5, with TRBD1 identical over 8 bases. The CDR3 extends over 12 amino acids. V lost 6 bases and J lost 7; bases outside the gene matches: 7. CDR1 is SQVTM and CDR2 is ANQGSEA in the germline V gene. CDR3 loop: CSVGQGVVTQYF. The DNA read from the CDR3 is TGCAGCGTCGGACAGGGAGTAGTGACC.

About this clone itself: The CDR3 end lies 3 residues beyond the end of the read and is filled in from the germline J gene. This chain links TRBV29-1 with TRBJ2-3, with 7 positions matching TRBD1. Germline CDR1 and CDR2: SQVTM and ANQGSEA. The CDR3 has 12 residues. CDR3 sequence: CSARQGGKTQYF. The DNA read from the CDR3 is TGCAGCGCCCGACAGGGTGGGAAGACG.

In regard to this clone: The CDR3 goes on 3 residues after the read ends, and that part is filled in from the germline J gene. V and J are TRBV20-1 and TRBJ2-1; the D gene is possibly TRBD1 (6 bases). Germline V gene data show CDR1 as DFQATT and CDR2 as SNEGSKA (reference sequence). This CDR3 is 16 amino acids long. Trimming removed 3 bases from V and 5 bases from J, with 20 bases in between. The CDR3 loop reads CSASLRGGRINNEQFF. The sequenced part of the CDR3 DNA is TGCAGTGCTAGTTTGAGAGGGGGACGGATCAACAATGAG.

Points on this clone: The sequenced fragment ends 3 residues before the CDR3 boundary, so the rest is inferred from the germline J gene. V and J are TRBV29-1 and TRBJ1-3, with TRBD1 as a possible D gene (6 bases). V lost 7 bases and J 0 bases, leaving 13 bases between the germline ends. The length of the CDR3 is 14 residues. In germline, CDR1 is SQVTM, CDR2 ANQGSEA. This chain's CDR3 is CSAIQGGSGNTIYF. Partial CDR3 DNA: TGCAGCGCCATACAGGGTGGCTCTGGAAACACC. The variable domain in full, completed from reference TRBV29-1 and TRBJ1-3, reads SAVISQKPSRDICQRGTSLTIQCQVDSQVTMMFWYRQQPGQSLTLIATANQGSEATYESGFVIDKFPISRPNLTFSTLTVSNMSPEDSSIYLCSAIQGGSGNTIYFGEGSWLTVV.